The clone carrying this T cell receptor beta chain was counted a single time. The antigen is unknown. TCRdb passed the RT-PCR reads through MiXCR, listing each CDR3 protein once. The sample consists of some 800,000 distinct CDR3 sequences, roughly 20% of them appearing once. The data stem from a study of response to subunit inactivated influenza vaccine. V lost 1 base, J lost 6 bases, and 13 bases lay in between. The CDR3 consists of 14 residues. Germline CDR1 is SGHTA and CDR2 is FQGNSA. Study-wide points: T cells newly recruited by each seasonal influenza vaccination are few, the authors suggested.

This chain links TRBV7-2 with TRBJ2-7, with a weak D call TRBD1 (6 bases). This material consisted of PBMCs from blood, taken more than 4 days after vaccination. The receptor was derived from a man aged 50-60 years who received an inactivated influenza vaccine. As DNA, the CDR3 is TGTGCCAGCAGCTTAGTAGCAGGGGAGTTCGAGCAGTACTTC. Its translation: CASSLVAGEFEQYF.